The 30 T cell receptor beta chains reported below all come from one sample, sequenced in a study of T-cell memory formation after mild COVID-19. TCRdb independently ran MiXCR on the 5' RACE reads; one entry per CDR3 protein. The sample has 280,000 or so distinct CDR3 sequences, under 8.5% seen once; the top ten hold 20% to 25%. Source material: PBMCs or a T cell subset sorted from them (not recorded which). The receptors were sampled from a man between 18 and 35 years old who had mild COVID-19 (a few samples of this study predate the infection). Cell type and time point are not known.

Here the CDR3 DNA reads TGCAGCGTTGAGGGGGGCGGGAGCTCCTACAATGAGCAGTTCTTC. It yields the protein CSVEGGGSSYNEQFF. The chain is built from TRBV29-1 and TRBJ2-1; maybe TRBD2 (7 bases). The V and J ends lost 3 bases and 0 bases respectively, with 12 bases between them. There are 15 residues in the CDR3. Germline V CDR1 and CDR2: SQVTM, ANQGSEA.

This clonotype was found a few times. This chain joins TRBV10-3 and TRBJ1-6, with D perhaps TRBD1 (6 bases). Per the germline V gene, CDR1 is ENHRY and CDR2 is SYGVKD. Trimming removed 6 bases at V and 10 bases at J, with 13 bases between. The CDR3 contains 13 residues. The CDR3 DNA sequence: TGTGCCATCAGGCCGGGACAAGAGTCACCCCTCCACTTT. As protein: CAIRPGQESPLHF.

The genes are TRBV7-3 and TRBJ2-1, with TRBD2 matching 11 bases. The CDR3 consists of 16 residues. Germline V lookup: CDR1 SGHTA, CDR2 FQGTGA. V shed 0 bases, J shed 6 bases, and the junction held 4 bases outside the gene matches. The CDR3 region is CASSLTSGGASNEQFF. The CDR3 nucleotides are TGTGCCAGCAGCTTAACTAGCGGGGGGGCATCCAATGAGCAGTTCTTC. The whole variable domain, filled in from reference TRBV7-3 and TRBJ2-1, reads GAGVSQTPSNKVTEKGKYVELRCDPISGHTALYWYRQSLGQGPEFLIYFQGTGAADDSGLPNDRFFAVRPEGSVSTLKIQRTERGDSAVYLCASSLTSGGASNEQFFGPGTRLTVL.

The chain carries TRBV20-1 and TRBJ2-7; 7 nucleotides line up with TRBD2. J was trimmed by 4 bases and V by 5 bases; bases with no gene match: 14. The CDR3 runs 15 residues. Germline V lookup: CDR1 DFQATT, CDR2 SNEGSKA (reference sequence). The CDR3 region has the DNA TGCAGTGCTTACAGCCGGGGGGACCGACCGTACGAGCAGTACTTC. Translating gives CSAYSRGDRPYEQYF.

This clonotype was counted only a few times. The chain uses TRBV18 and TRBJ2-7; perhaps TRBD1 as D (5 bases). Germline V CDR1 and CDR2: KGHSH, LQKENI. This CDR3 region has 15 residues. The V end was cut by 1 base, the J end by 0 bases, with 10 bases between. CDR3 nucleotide sequence: TGTGCCAGCTCACCACAGGGGAAGGTCTCCTACGAGCAGTACGTC. Encoded protein: CASSPQGKVSYEQYV.

The chain joins TRBV2 to TRBJ2-5, with 11 bases lining up with TRBD2. CDR1 and CDR2 (germline): SNHLY, FYNNEI. The V gene end was trimmed by 1 base and the J gene end by 1 base; junction bases not matched to a gene: 2. The CDR3 extends over 16 amino acids. In DNA form, the CDR3 reads TGTGCCAGCAGTGAAGGGCTAGCGGGGGGCCAAGAGACCCAGTACTTC. Encoded protein: CASSEGLAGGQETQYF.

In its sample, this clonotype was seen a few times. The chain recombines TRBV11-2 with TRBJ2-1, with D possibly matching TRBD1 (6 bases). The length of the CDR3 is 17 residues. Trimming left V 5 bases short and J 3 bases short, with 20 bases between. The germline gives CDR1 SGHAT, CDR2 FQNNGV. The CDR3 loop is CASSRARYREFYNEQFF. The DNA for the CDR3 is TGTGCCAGCAGCCGAGCGAGGTACAGGGAGTTCTACAATGAGCAGTTCTTC. Complete variable domain (other parts from reference TRBV11-2 and TRBJ2-1): EAGVAQSPRYKIIEKRQSVAFWCNPISGHATLYWYQQILGQGPKLLIQFQNNGVVDDSQLPKDRFSAERLKGVDSTLKIQPAKLEDSAVYLCASSRARYREFYNEQFFGPGTRLTVL.

This clonotype has ten or more counts. This CDR3 reads CASSPGLAGNNEQFF. Written as DNA, the CDR3 is TGTGCCAGCAGCCCCGGACTAGCGGGGAACAATGAGCAGTTCTTC. J is TRBJ2-1 and V is TRBV7-2, with 12 positions matching TRBD2. Germline-derived CDR1 and CDR2 are SGHTA and FQGNSA. The CDR3 length is 15 residues. Trimming removed 5 bases from V and 5 bases from J; junction bases left unmatched: 4.

This clonotype has more than one count but fewer than ten. The gene calls are TRBV29-1 and TRBJ2-7; tentative D call: TRBD2 (5 bases). V lost 7 bases to trimming and J lost 0 bases, with 10 bases between them. Per the germline V gene, CDR1 is SQVTM and CDR2 is ANQGSEA. There are 12 residues in the CDR3. The CDR3 nucleotides read TGCAGCGCCGGAGGCCCCTCCTACGAGCAGTACTTC. This sequence encodes CSAGGPSYEQYF.

This clonotype appeared a few times. The J gene is TRBJ2-7, the V gene TRBV5-6, with D tentatively TRBD2 (5 bases). CDR3 size: 15 residues. V lost 0 bases and J 2 bases, leaving 12 bases between the germline ends. Germline-derived CDR1 and CDR2 are SGHDT and YYEEEE. The CDR3 nucleotides read TGTGCCAGCAGCTTGGGAGCAGCGGATCCCTACGAGCAGTACTTC. Translated, it gives CASSLGAADPYEQYF.

The chain has TRBV6-2 or TRBV6-3 and TRBJ2-7, with D unclear. Germline V gene data show CDR1 as MNHEY and CDR2 as SVGEGT. V was cut by 7 bases and J by 1 base, with 8 bases left in between. The CDR3 sequence is 12 residues long. The CDR3 DNA reads as TGTGCCAGCACTGAAAAGTCCTACGAGCAGTACTTC. It yields the protein CASTEKSYEQYF.

The chain links TRBV4-3 to TRBJ2-5; 10 bases are shared with TRBD2. CDR3 length equals 19 residues. Germline loops: CDR1 LGHNA, CDR2 YSLEER. J was trimmed by 1 base and V by 3 bases; bases with no gene match: 14. CDR3 region: CASSHGMMGLAGGQETQYF. The CDR3 coding sequence is TGCGCCAGCAGCCACGGAATGATGGGGTTAGCGGGGGGCCAAGAGACCCAGTACTTC.

The CDR3 loop reads CASSFQQYNEQFF. The CDR3 DNA sequence: TGTGCCAGCAGCTTCCAACAATACAATGAGCAGTTCTTC. This chain connects TRBV5-6 to TRBJ2-1; unclear D gene. V was trimmed by 2 bases and J by 4 bases, leaving 7 bases between them. Germline V gives CDR1 SGHDT, CDR2 YYEEEE. This CDR3 is 13 amino acids long.

This clonotype was counted only a few times. The chain is built from TRBV7-9 and TRBJ1-6; D remains ambiguous. The V end was cut by 7 bases, the J end by 6 bases, with 13 bases between. The CDR3 consists of 14 residues. Germline-derived CDR1 and CDR2 are SEHNR and FQNEAQ (reference sequence). For the CDR3, the DNA is TGTGCCAGCACCTCCCGACCGGCTAATTCACCCCTCCACTTT. This gives the protein CASTSRPANSPLHF.

This chain connects TRBV5-1 to TRBJ1-4; 8 bases are a match to TRBD1. The CDR3 runs to 15 residues. The germline V gene encodes CDR1 SGHRS and CDR2 YFSETQ. With 4 bases clipped from V and 7 bases from J, the junction kept 9 bases outside the gene matches. CDR3 loop: CASSPDRDSFEKLFF. CDR3 coding DNA: TGCGCCAGCAGCCCGGACAGGGACAGTTTTGAAAAACTGTTTTTT.

This clonotype has just a few counts. The V call is TRBV7-9, the J call TRBJ2-5; tentatively, D is TRBD1 (6 bases). V was clipped by 5 bases and J by 9 bases, with 19 bases between them. Germline CDR1 and CDR2: SEHNR and FQNEAQ (reference sequence). CDR3 size: 14 residues. CDR3 DNA: TGTGCCAGCAGCCGCAGTCTCGGGCCAGGGGCCCAGTACTTC. Amino acids: CASSRSLGPGAQYF.

The chain couples TRBV14 to TRBJ2-3, with a tentative D call TRBD2 (7 bases). From germline, CDR1 is SGHDN and CDR2 FVKESK. V lost 2 bases and J 5 bases, leaving 17 bases between the germline ends. CDR3 length equals 16 residues. The CDR3 region is CASSQIEGGPGDTQYF. CDR3 in DNA: TGTGCCAGCAGCCAAATTGAGGGGGGGCCAGGAGATACGCAGTATTTT. The full variable domain, completed using reference TRBV14 and TRBJ2-3, is EAGVTQFPSHSVIEKGQTVTLRCDPISGHDNLYWYRRVMGKEIKFLLHFVKESKQDESGMPNNRFLAERTGGTYSTLKVQPAELEDSGVYFCASSQIEGGPGDTQYFGPGTRLTVL.

The chain is built from TRBV9 and TRBJ1-2; no reliable D call. V was trimmed by 4 bases and J by 0 bases, leaving 28 bases between them. Germline V gene sequence: CDR1 SGDLS, CDR2 YYNGEE. The CDR3 runs to 20 residues. CDR3 loop: CASSPTLILGSTATNYGYTF. In DNA form, the CDR3 reads TGTGCCAGCAGCCCAACTCTCATCCTGGGTAGCACGGCGACTAACTATGGCTACACCTTC.

The V call is TRBV9, the J call TRBJ2-5; 9 positions agree with TRBD2. Germline assignment: CDR1 SGDLS and CDR2 YYNGEE. With V trimmed by 3 bases and J by 5 bases, 8 bases remained unmatched. The CDR3 consists of 15 residues. The CDR3 DNA reads as TGTGCCAGCAGCGCGGGTTTAGCGGGGGATGAGACCCAGTACTTC. This gives the protein CASSAGLAGDETQYF.

This sequence joins TRBV7-9 and TRBJ2-5, with D perhaps matching TRBD2 (6 bases). In germline, CDR1 is SEHNR, CDR2 FQNEAQ (reference sequence). This CDR3 is built from 15 residues. V was shortened by 5 bases and J by 2 bases, with 15 bases between the two germline ends. CDR3 sequence reads: CASSPKTRLQETQYF. The CDR3 coding sequence is TGTGCCAGCAGCCCCAAGACTAGGCTACAAGAGACCCAGTACTTC.

This clonotype was detected only a few times. The chain carries TRBV7-2 and TRBJ2-3; the D is unclear. CDR1 and CDR2 from the germline V gene are SGHTA and FQGNSA. V was trimmed by 4 bases and J by 4 bases, leaving 12 bases between them. The CDR3 contains 14 residues. The CDR3 DNA is TGTGCCAGCAGCTCAGATTCTCCACCAGATACGCAGTATTTT. This gives the protein CASSSDSPPDTQYF.

There are a few counts of this clonotype. The genes are TRBV2 and TRBJ1-2; perhaps TRBD1 as D (5 bases). Per germline, CDR1 SNHLY and CDR2 FYNNEI. The CDR3 runs 12 residues. V was cut by 4 bases and J by 10 bases, with 13 bases left in between. The CDR3 coding sequence is TGTGCCAGCAGTGGGGCAGGGAAATACTACACCTTC. Protein product: CASSGAGKYYTF. The whole variable domain, remainder taken from reference TRBV2 and TRBJ1-2, is EPEVTQTPSHQVTQMGQEVILRCVPISNHLYFYWYRQILGQKVEFLVSFYNNEISEKSEIFDDQFSVERPDGSNFTLKIRSTKLEDSAMYFCASSGAGKYYTFGSGTRLTVV.

This clonotype was seen more than once but under ten times. The chain joins TRBV5-1 to TRBJ2-1; D is uncertain. The V gene lost 4 bases and the J gene lost 0 bases, with 8 bases spanning the gap. The CDR3 contains 14 residues. The germline CDR1 and CDR2 sequences are SGHRS and YFSETQ. The CDR3 nucleotides read TGCGCCAGCAGCCCGCACGACTCCTACAATGAGCAGTTCTTC. Translating gives CASSPHDSYNEQFF. Combining the CDR3 with reference TRBV5-1 and TRBJ2-1 gives the whole variable domain KAGVTQTPRYLIKTRGQQVTLSCSPISGHRSVSWYQQTPGQGLQFLFEYFSETQRNKGNFPGRFSGRQFSNSRSEMNVSTLELGDSALYLCASSPHDSYNEQFFGPGTRLTVL.

The V and J genes are TRBV7-9 and TRBJ1-2; D is uncertain. The CDR3 sequence is 12 residues long. CDR1 and CDR2 (germline): SEHNR, FQNEAQ (reference sequence). V was trimmed by 5 bases and J by 6 bases, leaving 10 bases between them. DNA of the CDR3: TGTGCCAGCAGCGCGTTCGGGGATGGCTACACCTTC. The encoded protein is CASSAFGDGYTF.

In its sample, this clonotype was seen a few times. This sequence joins TRBV6-2 or TRBV6-3 and TRBJ2-7, with D possibly called TRBD1 or TRBD2 (5 bases each). The V and J ends lost 5 bases and 0 bases respectively, with 14 bases between them. The CDR3 covers 15 residues. Germline CDR1 and CDR2: MNHEY and SVGEGT. CDR3 DNA: TGTGCCAGCAGTACTGGGACGGCCCACTCCTACGAGCAGTACTTC. Amino acid sequence: CASSTGTAHSYEQYF.

This chain joins TRBV6-1 and TRBJ2-1; a weak D match, TRBD1 (6 bases). V lost 7 bases and J 2 bases, leaving 12 bases between the germline ends. This CDR3 region has 14 residues. Germline-derived CDR1 and CDR2 are MNHNS and SASEGT. The chain's CDR3 is CASTLTGPYNEQFF. Written as DNA, the CDR3 is TGTGCCAGCACCCTCACAGGGCCCTACAATGAGCAGTTCTTC.

This clonotype was seen a few times. The chain combines TRBV7-8 with TRBJ2-2; 10 nucleotides match TRBD1. The CDR3 is 15 residues long. Germline-derived CDR1 and CDR2 are SGHVS and FQNEAQ. Trimming took 4 bases from V and 4 from J; bases not matched to a gene: 3. In DNA form, the CDR3 reads TGTGCCAGCAGCTGGCGGACAGGGGGCACCGGGGAGCTGTTTTTT. Translating gives CASSWRTGGTGELFF. Full variable domain (rest looked up from reference TRBV7-8 and TRBJ2-2): GAGVSQSPRYKVAKRGQDVALRCDPISGHVSLFWYQQALGQGPEFLTYFQNEAQLDKSGLPSDRFFAERPEGSVSTLKIQRTQQEDSAVYLCASSWRTGGTGELFFGEGSRLTVL.

This clonotype has only a few counts. This chain connects TRBV4-1 to TRBJ2-2, with 11 bases aligning to TRBD1. The CDR3 covers 18 residues. CDR1 and CDR2 from the germline V gene are MGHRA and YSYEKL. V was pared by 5 bases and J by 6 bases, with 14 bases of the junction left unmatched. DNA of the CDR3: TGCGCCAGCAGCGCCCTTGGACAGGGGGCGGTTATCGCCGGGGAGCTGTTTTTT. This gives the protein CASSALGQGAVIAGELFF.

V usage is TRBV29-1 and J usage is TRBJ1-1; D gene unclear. With 3 bases removed from V and 1 base from J, the gap between germline ends came to 6 bases. The CDR3 is made up of 12 amino acids. Per the germline V gene, CDR1 is SQVTM and CDR2 is ANQGSEA. This CDR3 is CSVDRTNTEAFF. Written as DNA, the CDR3 is TGCAGCGTTGACAGGACGAACACTGAAGCTTTCTTT.

This clonotype was recorded many times. This chain uses TRBV12-3 or TRBV12-4 with TRBJ2-2, with a possible D match to TRBD2 (7 bases). Trimming pared 7 bases from V and 1 base from J, leaving 13 bases between. The CDR3 spans 15 residues. In nucleotides, the CDR3 is TGTGCCAGCATCCGCGGGGGCCTGAACACCGGGGAGCTGTTTTTT. As protein: CASIRGGLNTGELFF.